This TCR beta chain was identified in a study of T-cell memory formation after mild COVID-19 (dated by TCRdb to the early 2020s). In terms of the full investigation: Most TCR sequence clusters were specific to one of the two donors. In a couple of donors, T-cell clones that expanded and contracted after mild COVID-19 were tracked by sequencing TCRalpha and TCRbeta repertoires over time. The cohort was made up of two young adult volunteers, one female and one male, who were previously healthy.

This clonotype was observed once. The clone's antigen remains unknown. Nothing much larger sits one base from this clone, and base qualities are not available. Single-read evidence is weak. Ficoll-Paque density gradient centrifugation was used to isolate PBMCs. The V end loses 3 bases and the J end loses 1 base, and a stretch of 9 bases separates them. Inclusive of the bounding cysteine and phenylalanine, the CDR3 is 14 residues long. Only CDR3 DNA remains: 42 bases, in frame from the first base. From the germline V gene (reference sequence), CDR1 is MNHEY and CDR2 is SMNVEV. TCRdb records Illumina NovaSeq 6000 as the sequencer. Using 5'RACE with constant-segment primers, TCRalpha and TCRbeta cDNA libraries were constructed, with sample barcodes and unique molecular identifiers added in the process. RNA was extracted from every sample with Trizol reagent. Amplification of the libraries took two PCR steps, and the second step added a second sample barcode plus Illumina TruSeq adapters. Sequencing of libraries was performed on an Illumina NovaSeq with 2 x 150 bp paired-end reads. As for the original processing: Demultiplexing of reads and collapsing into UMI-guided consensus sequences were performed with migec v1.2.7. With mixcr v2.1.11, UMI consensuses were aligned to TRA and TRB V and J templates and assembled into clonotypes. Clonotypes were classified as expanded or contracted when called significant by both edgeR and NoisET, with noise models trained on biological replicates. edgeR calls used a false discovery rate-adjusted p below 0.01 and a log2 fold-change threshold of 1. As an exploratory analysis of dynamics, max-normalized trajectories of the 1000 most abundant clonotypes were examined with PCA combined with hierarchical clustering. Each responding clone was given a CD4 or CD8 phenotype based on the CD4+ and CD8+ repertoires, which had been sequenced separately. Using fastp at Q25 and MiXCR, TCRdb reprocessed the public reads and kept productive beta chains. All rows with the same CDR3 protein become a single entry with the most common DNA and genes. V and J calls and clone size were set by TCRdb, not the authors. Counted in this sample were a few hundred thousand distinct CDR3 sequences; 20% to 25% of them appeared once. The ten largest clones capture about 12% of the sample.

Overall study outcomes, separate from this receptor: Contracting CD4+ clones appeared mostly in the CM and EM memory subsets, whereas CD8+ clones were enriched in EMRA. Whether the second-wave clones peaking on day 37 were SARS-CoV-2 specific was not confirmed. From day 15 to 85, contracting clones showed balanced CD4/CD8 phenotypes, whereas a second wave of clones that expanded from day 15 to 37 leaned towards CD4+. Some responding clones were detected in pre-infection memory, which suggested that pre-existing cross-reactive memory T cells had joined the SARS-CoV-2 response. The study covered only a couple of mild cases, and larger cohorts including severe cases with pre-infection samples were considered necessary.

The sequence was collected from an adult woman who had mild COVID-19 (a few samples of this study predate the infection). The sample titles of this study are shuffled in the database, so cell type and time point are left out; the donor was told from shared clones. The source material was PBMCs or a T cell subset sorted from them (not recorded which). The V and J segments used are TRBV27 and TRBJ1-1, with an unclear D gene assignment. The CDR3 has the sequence CASSLFGENTEAFF. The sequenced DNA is TGTGCCAGCAGTTTGTTTGGAGAGAACACTGAAGCTTTCTTT.